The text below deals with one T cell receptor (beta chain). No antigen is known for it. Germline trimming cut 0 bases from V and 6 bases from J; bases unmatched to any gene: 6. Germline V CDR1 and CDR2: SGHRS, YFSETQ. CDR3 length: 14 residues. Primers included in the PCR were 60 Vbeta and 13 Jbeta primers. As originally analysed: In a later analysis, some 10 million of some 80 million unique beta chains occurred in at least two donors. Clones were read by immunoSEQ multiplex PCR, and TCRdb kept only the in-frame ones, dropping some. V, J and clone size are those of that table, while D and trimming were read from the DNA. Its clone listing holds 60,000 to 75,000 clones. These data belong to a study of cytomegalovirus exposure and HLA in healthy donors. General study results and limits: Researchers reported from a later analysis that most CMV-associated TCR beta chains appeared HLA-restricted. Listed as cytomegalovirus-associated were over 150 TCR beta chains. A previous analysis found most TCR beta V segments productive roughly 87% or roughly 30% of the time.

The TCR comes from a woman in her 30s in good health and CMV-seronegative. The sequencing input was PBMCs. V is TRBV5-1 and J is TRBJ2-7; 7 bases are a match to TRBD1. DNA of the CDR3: TGCGCCAGCAGCTTGGCCAATAAGGGGGCCGAGCAGTACTTC. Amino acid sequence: CASSLANKGAEQYF.